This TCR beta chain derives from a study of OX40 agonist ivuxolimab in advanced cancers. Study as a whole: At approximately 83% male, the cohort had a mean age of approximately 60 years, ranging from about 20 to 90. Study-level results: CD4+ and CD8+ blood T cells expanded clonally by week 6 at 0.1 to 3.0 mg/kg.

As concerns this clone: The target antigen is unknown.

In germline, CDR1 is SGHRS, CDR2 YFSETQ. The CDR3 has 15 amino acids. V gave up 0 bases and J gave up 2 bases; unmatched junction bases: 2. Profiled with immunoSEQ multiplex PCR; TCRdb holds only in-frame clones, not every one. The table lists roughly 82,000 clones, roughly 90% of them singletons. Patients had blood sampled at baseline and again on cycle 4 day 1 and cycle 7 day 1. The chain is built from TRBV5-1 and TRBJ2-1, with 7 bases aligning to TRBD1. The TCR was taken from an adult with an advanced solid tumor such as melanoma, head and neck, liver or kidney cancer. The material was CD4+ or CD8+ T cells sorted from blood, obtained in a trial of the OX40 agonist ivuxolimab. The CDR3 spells CASSLGTGAYNEQFF. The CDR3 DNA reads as TGCGCCAGCAGCTTGGGAACAGGGGCCTACAATGAGCAGTTCTTC.